Shown below are 7 T cell receptor beta chains from a single sample sequenced in a study of T cells in Graves' hyperthyroidism and ophthalmopathy (dated by TCRdb to the late 2010s). The library was generated by multiplex PCR. The sequencer listed for this sample is Illumina HiSeq 2000. TCR beta CDR3 regions were amplified from RNA transcripts. The TCR CDR3 was subjected to a first round of RT-PCR using the HTBI primer set and the Qiagen OneStep RT-PCR kit. The public sequencing data were trimmed at Q25 with fastp and processed into clonotypes with MiXCR by TCRdb, which kept only in-frame beta chains. Every CDR3 protein is listed once, alongside the most common genes and DNA of its rows. This sample holds about half a million distinct CDR3 sequences; less than 25% were observed only once. Together, the top ten hold roughly 29% of the sample. Sequences were obtained from blood. These receptors were taken from a man aged 18-30 years with Graves' hyperthyroidism.

Ten or more counts support this clonotype. The rearrangement joins TRBV7-3 to TRBJ2-5; no definite D call. Trimming took 5 bases from V and 2 from J, leaving 9 bases between them. This CDR3 contains 13 residues. The germline V gene encodes CDR1 SGHTA and CDR2 FQGTGA. The CDR3 sequence is CASSPASQETQYF. In DNA form, the CDR3 reads TGTGCCAGCAGCCCGGCCAGTCAAGAGACCCAGTACTTC.

V and J are TRBV3-1 and TRBJ2-7, with 7 bases matching TRBD1. Germline lookup yields CDR1 LGHDT and CDR2 YNNKEL (reference sequence). The V segment lost 7 bases and the J segment 4 bases; nucleotides outside the gene matches: 4. The CDR3 length is 12 residues. The CDR3 DNA follows: TGTGCCAGCACCGGGACAGATTACGAGCAGTACTTC. Amino acid sequence: CASTGTDYEQYF.

The rearrangement links TRBV20-1 to TRBJ2-5, with D maybe TRBD2 (6 bases). Trimming cost V 6 bases and J 3 bases, with 11 bases left between them. CDR1 and CDR2 (germline): DFQATT, SNEGSKA (reference sequence). The CDR3 runs to 12 residues. The CDR3 nucleotides read TGCAGTGCCACGCCGGGGGAAGAGACCCAGTACTTC. Its protein is CSATPGEETQYF.

This clonotype was observed at least ten times. The junction shows a germline mismatch at one end, possibly a read error. The chain uses TRBV12-3 or TRBV12-4 and TRBJ2-4; 7 bases are a match to TRBD1. This CDR3 is built from 16 residues. The DNA for the CDR3 is TGTGCCAGCAGTTCGTCGACAGGGAGTTCCAAAAACATTAAGTACTTC. The encoded protein is CASSSSTGSSKNIKYF.

This clonotype appeared many times. The chain carries TRBV29-1 and TRBJ1-1, with a tentative D call TRBD1 (6 bases). The V end lost 5 bases, the J end lost 0 bases, and 13 bases lay between the germline ends. Germline loops: CDR1 SQVTM, CDR2 ANQGSEA. The CDR3 extends over 14 amino acids. The CDR3 sequence: CSVSPGAMNTEAFF. In nucleotides, the CDR3 is TGCAGCGTTAGCCCAGGGGCAATGAACACTGAAGCTTTCTTT.

This clonotype was observed at least ten times. The chain links TRBV20-1 to TRBJ2-7; TRBD2 might be the D (5 bases). This CDR3 region has 13 residues. Germline V gene data show CDR1 as DFQATT and CDR2 as SNEGSKA (reference sequence). With 0 bases removed from V and 4 bases from J, the gap between germline ends came to 10 bases. The CDR3 here is CSARDLPGYEQYF. The CDR3 DNA reads TGCAGTGCTAGAGATCTGCCGGGGTACGAGCAGTACTTC.

The V call is TRBV28, the J call TRBJ1-2; 7 nucleotides align to TRBD1. J gave up 6 bases and V 3 bases, and 7 bases lay outside the gene matches. The CDR3 runs to 14 residues. Looked up from germline, CDR1 is MDHEN and CDR2 is SYDVKM. The CDR3 loop reads CASSLAQGGDGYTF. CDR3 nucleotide sequence: TGTGCCAGCAGTTTGGCCCAAGGGGGCGATGGCTACACCTTC.